This T cell receptor beta chain was observed in a study of T cell responses to AZD1222 COVID-19 vaccine. Study-level findings and limits: After the peak T cell response, and only then, were repertoires sampled.

The length of the CDR3 is 13 residues. V lost 2 bases and J 3 bases, leaving 8 bases between the germline ends. CDR1 WNHNN and CDR2 SYGVQD come from the germline V gene (reference sequence). For this clone: Its antigen is unknown.

Assay used: immunoSEQ multiplex PCR; TCRdb lists only in-frame clones, some missing. The sample holds 100,000 to 150,000 clones, about 90% seen once. This chain connects TRBV10-1 to TRBJ2-7; tentatively, D is TRBD1 (6 bases). This TCR was recovered from an adult in good health. Sequencing used peripheral blood, obtained on day 0 of AZD1222 vaccination. CDR3 residues: CASSEAGDYEQYF. CDR3 sequence (DNA): TGCGCCAGCAGTGAGGCAGGGGACTACGAGCAGTACTTC.